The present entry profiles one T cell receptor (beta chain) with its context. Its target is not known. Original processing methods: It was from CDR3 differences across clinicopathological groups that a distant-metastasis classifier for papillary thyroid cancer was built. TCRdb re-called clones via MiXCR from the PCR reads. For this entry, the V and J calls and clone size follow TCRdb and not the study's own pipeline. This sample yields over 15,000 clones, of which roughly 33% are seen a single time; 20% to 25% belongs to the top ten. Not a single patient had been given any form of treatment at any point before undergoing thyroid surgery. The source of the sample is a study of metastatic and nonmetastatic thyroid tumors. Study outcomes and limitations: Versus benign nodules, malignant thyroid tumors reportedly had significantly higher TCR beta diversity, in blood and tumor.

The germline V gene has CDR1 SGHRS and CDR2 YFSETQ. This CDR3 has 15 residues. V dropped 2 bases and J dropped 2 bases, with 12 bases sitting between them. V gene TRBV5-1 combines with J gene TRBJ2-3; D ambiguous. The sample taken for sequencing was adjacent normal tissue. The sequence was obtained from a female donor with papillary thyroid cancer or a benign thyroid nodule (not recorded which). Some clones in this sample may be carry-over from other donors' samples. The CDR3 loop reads CASSFGEVFTDTQYF. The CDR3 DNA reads TGCGCCAGCAGCTTTGGTGAGGTGTTCACAGATACGCAGTATTTT.